Listed below are T cell receptor beta chains from one sample, sequenced in a study of blood T cell repertoires in COVID-19. Profiled with immunoSEQ multiplex PCR; TCRdb holds only in-frame clones, not every one. Of around 100,000 clones in the sample, roughly 90% were seen once. Input material: peripheral blood. The receptors stem from an elderly woman in a cohort sampled during active COVID-19. CDR3s include the opening cysteine and the closing phenylalanine or tryptophan. A D gene is named only where the DNA matches it firmly. Part of the rows lack a size; the others show once, few, many or a class for expanded clones.

D gene	clone size	J gene	V gene	CDR3 DNA	CDR3 protein
TRBD1	-	TRBJ2-4	TRBV19	TGTGCCAGTAGTACTCAAGGACAGGGAGGTAACATTCAGTACTTC	CASSTQGQGGNIQYF
-	-	TRBJ1-1	TRBV11-2	TGTGCCAGCAGACGAGGGGGACAACCAGGAAAGAACACTGAAGCTTTCTTT	CASRRGGQPGKNTEAFF
-	-	TRBJ2-7	TRBV18	TGTGCCAGCTCACCACCAGGGGGCTCCTACGAGCAGTACTTC	CASSPPGGSYEQYF
TRBD2	-	TRBJ2-2	TRBV5-1	TGCGCCAGCAGGGAAGTTGGCGGGAGGGCCCACGGGGAGCTGTTTTTT	CASREVGGRAHGELFF
TRBD1	-	TRBJ2-1	TRBV11-2	TGTGCCAGCAGCATATCCGGGACAGGGCTGAATGAGCAGTTCTTC	CASSISGTGLNEQFF
TRBD1	-	TRBJ1-4	TRBV6-6	TGTGCCAGCAGTTTCCAAGGACAGGGCGGAAAACTGTTTTTT	CASSFQGQGGKLFF
-	-	TRBJ1-2	TRBV13	TGTGCCAGCAGCCGGACAGACGGCTATGGCTACACCTTC	CASSRTDGYGYTF
-	-	TRBJ2-2	TRBV5-4	TGTGCCAGCAGCCGAAGTCGGGTTGGGGAGCTGTTTTTT	CASSRSRVGELFF
TRBD2	-	TRBJ2-7	TRBV28	TGTGCCAGCAGTTTACCAGCGGGATCCTACGAGCAGTACTTC	CASSLPAGSYEQYF
TRBD1	-	TRBJ1-2	TRBV6-6	TGTGCTTCGTTTACAGGGGTCTATGGCTACACCTTC	CASFTGVYGYTF
TRBD1	-	TRBJ2-3	TRBV24-1	TGTGCCACCAGTGACGCACGACCCGGGACAGGGAAAGATACGCAGTATTTT	CATSDARPGTGKDTQYF
-	-	TRBJ2-1	TRBV5-1	TGCGCCAGCAGCTTGGCCCCCCCCATCTCCTACAATGAGCAGTTCTTC	CASSLAPPISYNEQFF
-	-	TRBJ1-1	TRBV28	TGTGCCAGCAGTCCGGGACAACAGGGTGAAGCTTTCTTT	CASSPGQQGEAFF
-	-	TRBJ1-1	TRBV2	TGTGCCAGCCGGGATGATAACACTGAAGCTTTCTTT	CASRDDNTEAFF
TRBD2	-	TRBJ2-2	TRBV5-4	TGTGCCAGCAGCTTTGGGAGGGACCACGGGGAGCTGTTTTTT	CASSFGRDHGELFF
-	-	TRBJ1-1	TRBV27	TGTGCCAGCAGTTTATCGCAAGGAGACACTGAAGCTTTCTTT	CASSLSQGDTEAFF
TRBD2	-	TRBJ2-4	TRBV3-1/TRBV3-2	TGTGCCAGCAGCCAAATGCGGGGGGTTCCCCCACGGGACTTC	CASSQMRGVPPRDF
TRBD2	-	TRBJ2-7	TRBV3-1/TRBV3-2	TGTGCCAGCAGCCAAGCTAGCGGGGCACGCTACGAGCAGTACTTC	CASSQASGARYEQYF
TRBD1	-	TRBJ2-2	TRBV7-9	TGTGCCAGCAGCTTAGGGACAGGGGGCCCCGGGGAGCTGTTTTTT	CASSLGTGGPGELFF
-	-	TRBJ2-5	TRBV7-2	TGTGCCAGCAGCTTAGTTGAGGGAGAGACCCAGTACTTC	CASSLVEGETQYF
TRBD2	-	TRBJ2-1	TRBV3-1/TRBV3-2	TGTGCCACTGGGGGTAGCGGGGGGAGCTCCTACAATGAGCAGTTCTTC	CATGGSGGSSYNEQFF
-	-	TRBJ2-7	TRBV5-1	TGCGCCAGCAGCAGCGGGTCCTCGGACAGGACCTACGAGCAGTACTTC	CASSSGSSDRTYEQYF
-	once	TRBJ1-4	TRBV19	TGTGCCAGTAGCATCCAAGGGGAAACTAATGAAAAACTGTTTTTT	CASSIQGETNEKLFF
-	-	TRBJ2-5	TRBV6-6	TGTGCCAGCATTCCAGGGGCTGAGGAGACCCAGTACTTC	CASIPGAEETQYF
TRBD1	-	TRBJ2-1	TRBV5-1	TGCGCCAGCAGCTTGGCTGGGACAGCCTCATACAATGAGCAGTTCTTC	CASSLAGTASYNEQFF
TRBD1	-	TRBJ2-1	TRBV10-3	TGTGCCATCAGGGAATCCGCGGGACAGGGGGCTATCAGCGGTTACAATGAGCAGTTCTTC	CAIRESAGQGAISGYNEQFF
-	-	TRBJ1-2	TRBV6-6	TGTGCCAGCAGTTACCAGGGTCTGGGCTACACCTTC	CASSYQGLGYTF
TRBD1	-	TRBJ1-5	TRBV5-8	TGTGCCAGCAGACTAAGACAGGGATCGAATCAGCCCCAGCATTTT	CASRLRQGSNQPQHF
TRBD2	few	TRBJ2-1	TRBV19	TGTGCCAGTAGTATAGAACCCCCGGGACTAGCGTTCTACAATGAGCAGTTCTTC	CASSIEPPGLAFYNEQFF
TRBD1	few	TRBJ2-2	TRBV15	TGTGCCACCAGCATACGGGACAGACGGGACACCGGGGAGCTGTTTTTT	CATSIRDRRDTGELFF
-	-	TRBJ2-1	TRBV24-1	TGTGCCACCAGTGATTTCGGGGATGAGCAGTTCTTC	CATSDFGDEQFF
-	-	TRBJ1-2	TRBV7-2	TGTGCCAGCAGCTTGACGGGGACTACTAACTATGGCTACACCTTC	CASSLTGTTNYGYTF
-	-	TRBJ1-4	TRBV18	TGTGCCAGCTCACCACCTATCAGGATAACTAATGAAAAACTGTTTTTT	CASSPPIRITNEKLFF